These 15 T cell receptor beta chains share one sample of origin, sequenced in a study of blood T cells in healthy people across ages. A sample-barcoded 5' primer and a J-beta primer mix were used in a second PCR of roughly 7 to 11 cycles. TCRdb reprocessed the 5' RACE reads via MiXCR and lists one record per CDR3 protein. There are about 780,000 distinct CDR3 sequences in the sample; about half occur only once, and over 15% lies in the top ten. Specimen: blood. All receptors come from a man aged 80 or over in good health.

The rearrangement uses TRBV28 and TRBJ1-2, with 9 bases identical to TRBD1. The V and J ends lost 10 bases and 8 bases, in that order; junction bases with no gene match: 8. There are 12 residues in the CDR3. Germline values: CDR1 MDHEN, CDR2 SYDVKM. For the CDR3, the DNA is TGTGCCATACGAACAGGGGGCCTGGGCTACACCTTC. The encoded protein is CAIRTGGLGYTF.

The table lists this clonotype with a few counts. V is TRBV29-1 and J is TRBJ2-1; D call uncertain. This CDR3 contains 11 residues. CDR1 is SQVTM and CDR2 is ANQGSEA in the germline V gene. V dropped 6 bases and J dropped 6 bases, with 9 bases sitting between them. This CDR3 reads CSVLVTNEQFF. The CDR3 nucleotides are TGCAGCGTGTTAGTGACCAATGAGCAGTTCTTC.

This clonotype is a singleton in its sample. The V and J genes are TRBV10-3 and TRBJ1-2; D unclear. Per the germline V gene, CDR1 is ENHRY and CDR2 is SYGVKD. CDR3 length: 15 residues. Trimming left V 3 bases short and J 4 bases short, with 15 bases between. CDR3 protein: CAISDARRNTYGYTF. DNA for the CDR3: TGTGCCATCAGTGATGCGCGGAGGAATACCTATGGCTACACCTTC.

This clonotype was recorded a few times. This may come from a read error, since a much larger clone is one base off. The CDR3 loop is CASSYGLAGVIETQFF. The CDR3 nucleotides read TGTGCCAGCAGCTATGGACTAGCGGGAGTTATCGAGACCCAGTTCTTC. The chain is built from TRBV7-6 and TRBJ2-5; 13 positions match TRBD2. Judging by the DNA end, TRBJ2-1 fits better; the J call may be wrong. Germline V gene lookup returns CDR1 SGHVS and CDR2 FNYEAQ. This CDR3 is built from 16 residues.

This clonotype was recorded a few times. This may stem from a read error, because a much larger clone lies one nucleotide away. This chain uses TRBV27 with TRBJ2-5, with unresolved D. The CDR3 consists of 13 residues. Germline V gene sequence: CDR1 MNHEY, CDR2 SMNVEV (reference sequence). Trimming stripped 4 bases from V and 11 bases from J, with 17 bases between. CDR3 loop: CASSSSILNEQYF. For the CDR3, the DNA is TGTGCCAGCAGTTCCAGCATCTTGAATGAGCAGTACTTC.

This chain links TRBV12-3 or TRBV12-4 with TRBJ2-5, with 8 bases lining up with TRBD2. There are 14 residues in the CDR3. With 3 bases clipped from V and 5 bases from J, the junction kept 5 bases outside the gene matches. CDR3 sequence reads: CASSFSSGSETQYF. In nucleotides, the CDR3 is TGTGCCAGCAGTTTTTCAAGCGGGAGCGAGACCCAGTACTTC.

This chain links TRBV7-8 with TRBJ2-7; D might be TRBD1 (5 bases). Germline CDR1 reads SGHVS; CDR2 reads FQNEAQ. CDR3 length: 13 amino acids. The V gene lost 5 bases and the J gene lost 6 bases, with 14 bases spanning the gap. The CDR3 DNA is TGTGCCAGCAGCCGACAGCGCCTGGGCGAGCAGTACTTC. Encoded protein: CASSRQRLGEQYF.

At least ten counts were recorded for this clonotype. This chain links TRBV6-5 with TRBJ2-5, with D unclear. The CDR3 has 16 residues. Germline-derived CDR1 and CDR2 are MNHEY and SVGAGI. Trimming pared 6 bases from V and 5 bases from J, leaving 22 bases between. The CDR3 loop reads CASSWIVRPDLETQYF. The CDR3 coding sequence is TGTGCCAGCAGCTGGATAGTGCGTCCGGATCTGGAGACCCAGTACTTC.

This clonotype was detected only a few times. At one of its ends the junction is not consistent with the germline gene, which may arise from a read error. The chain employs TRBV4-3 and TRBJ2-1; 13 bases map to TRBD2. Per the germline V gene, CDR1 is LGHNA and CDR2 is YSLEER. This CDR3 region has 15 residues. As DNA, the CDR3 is TGTGCCAGCAGCCAACTAGCGGGAGGGCCCGGTGAGCAGTTCTTC. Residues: CASSQLAGGPGEQFF.

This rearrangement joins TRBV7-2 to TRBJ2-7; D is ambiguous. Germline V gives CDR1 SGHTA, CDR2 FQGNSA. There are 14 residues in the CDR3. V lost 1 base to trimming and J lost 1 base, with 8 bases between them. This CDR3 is CASSLDVGSYEQYF. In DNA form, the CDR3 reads TGTGCCAGCAGCTTAGATGTGGGGTCCTACGAGCAGTACTTC. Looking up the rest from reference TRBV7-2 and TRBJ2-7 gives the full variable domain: GAGVSQSPSNKVTEKGKDVELRCDPISGHTALYWYRQSLGQGLEFLIYFQGNSAPDKSGLPSDRFSAERTGGSVSTLTIQRTQQEDSAVYLCASSLDVGSYEQYFGPGTRLTVT.

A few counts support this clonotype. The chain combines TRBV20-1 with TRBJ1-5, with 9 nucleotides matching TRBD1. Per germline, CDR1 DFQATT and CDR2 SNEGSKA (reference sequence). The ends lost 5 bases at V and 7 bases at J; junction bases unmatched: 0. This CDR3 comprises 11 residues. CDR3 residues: CSAGQGQPQHF. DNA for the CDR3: TGCAGTGCTGGACAGGGGCAGCCCCAGCATTTT.

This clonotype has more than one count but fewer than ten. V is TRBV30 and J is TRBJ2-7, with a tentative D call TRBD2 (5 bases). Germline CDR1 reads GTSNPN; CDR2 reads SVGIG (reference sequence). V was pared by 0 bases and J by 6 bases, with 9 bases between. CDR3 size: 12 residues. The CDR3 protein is CAWSVVRGEQYF. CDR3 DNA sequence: TGTGCCTGGAGTGTCGTTCGGGGCGAGCAGTACTTC.

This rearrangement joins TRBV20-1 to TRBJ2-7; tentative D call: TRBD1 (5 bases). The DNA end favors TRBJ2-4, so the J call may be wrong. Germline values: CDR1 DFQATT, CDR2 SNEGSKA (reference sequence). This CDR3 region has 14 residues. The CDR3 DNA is TGCAGTGCTAGTTACAGGTCGGCCAAAAACATTCAGTACTTC. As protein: CSASYRSAKNIQYF.

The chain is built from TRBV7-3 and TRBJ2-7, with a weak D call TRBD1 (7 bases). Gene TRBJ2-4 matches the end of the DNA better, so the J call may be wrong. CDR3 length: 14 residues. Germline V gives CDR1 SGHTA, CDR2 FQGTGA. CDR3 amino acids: CASSVQGGGDIQYF. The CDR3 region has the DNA TGTGCCAGCAGCGTTCAGGGGGGCGGAGACATTCAGTACTTC.

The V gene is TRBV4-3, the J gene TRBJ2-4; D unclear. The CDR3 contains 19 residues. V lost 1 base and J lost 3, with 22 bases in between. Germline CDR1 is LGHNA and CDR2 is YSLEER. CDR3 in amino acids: CASSQATLSFPALKNIQYF. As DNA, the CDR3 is TGCGCCAGCAGCCAAGCTACCCTCTCCTTCCCTGCCCTCAAAAACATTCAGTACTTC.